This T cell receptor beta chain comes out of a study of blood T cells in healthy people across ages. For the second PCR, which ran for 7 to 11 cycles, a sample-barcoded 5' primer and a J-beta primer mix were used. TCRdb analysed the 5' RACE reads with MiXCR anew, one entry per CDR3 protein. The sample lists more than 650,000 distinct CDR3 sequences, 25% to 30% occurring once. Trimming took 7 bases from V and 4 from J; bases not matched to a gene: 9. This CDR3 contains 15 residues. Germline V CDR1 and CDR2: MNHNY, SVGAGI (reference sequence). This sample was shared with a second study, whose subject was T cells of mothers and their children.

The specimen sequenced was blood. The TCR originated in a boy between 10 and 17 years old in good health. The gene calls are TRBV6-6 and TRBJ2-7; 11 nucleotides match TRBD2. CDR3: CASNPGLAGGYEQYF. The DNA for the CDR3 is TGTGCCAGCAACCCAGGACTAGCGGGCGGTTACGAGCAGTACTTC.